One sample yielded the 15 T cell receptor beta chains listed below, sequenced in a study of T-cell reconstitution after alpha-beta-depleted transplantation in children. Library preparation (for TCRbeta) was performed with unique molecular identifiers. TCRdb re-called the PCR reads through MiXCR, storing one row per CDR3 protein. The sample contains roughly 350,000 distinct CDR3 sequences, 10% to 13% of which appear only once. The material sequenced was PBMCs from the stem cell graft donor, taken from the stem cell graft. The receptors were sampled from a human donor who donated a stem cell graft to a child with acute lymphoblastic leukemia.

This clonotype was observed at least ten times. The rearrangement links TRBV5-4 to TRBJ1-1; 8 bases fit TRBD1. Germline-derived CDR1 and CDR2 are SGHNT and YYREEE (reference sequence). The J segment lost 1 base and the V segment lost 3 bases, leaving 11 bases of the junction unmatched. This CDR3 has 17 residues. CDR3: CASSSLGPTGGNTEAFF. The CDR3 region has the DNA TGTGCCAGCAGCTCTTTGGGACCTACAGGGGGGAACACTGAAGCTTTCTTT.

This clonotype has only a few counts. The chain employs TRBV15 and TRBJ2-3, with 8 bases that match TRBD2. Germline CDR1 is LNHNV and CDR2 is YYDKDF (reference sequence). This CDR3 spans 16 amino acids. V was pared by 3 bases and J by 5 bases, with 10 bases of the junction left unmatched. CDR3 bases: TGTGCCACCAGCAGTGGGGCGGGACTAGGAATAGATACGCAGTATTTT. This codes for CATSSGAGLGIDTQYF.

This clonotype showed up just a few times. This chain joins TRBV7-2 and TRBJ2-1; 11 nucleotides align to TRBD2. There are 17 residues in the CDR3. The trim removed 2 bases at V and 5 bases at J, leaving 8 bases unmatched. Germline loops: CDR1 SGHTA, CDR2 FQGNSA. CDR3: CASSLTTGLAANNEQFF. CDR3 in DNA: TGTGCCAGCAGCTTAACAACGGGACTAGCGGCGAACAATGAGCAGTTCTTC. The full variable domain, its missing parts supplied by reference TRBV7-2 and TRBJ2-1, is GAGVSQSPSNKVTEKGKDVELRCDPISGHTALYWYRQSLGQGLEFLIYFQGNSAPDKSGLPSDRFSAERTGGSVSTLTIQRTQQEDSAVYLCASSLTTGLAANNEQFFGPGTRLTVL.

This clonotype was counted between two and nine times. CDR3 amino acids: CASSYSLPNTGELFF. For the CDR3, the DNA is TGTGCCAGCAGTTATTCCCTCCCGAACACCGGGGAGCTGTTTTTT. The chain carries TRBV6-5 and TRBJ2-2; D unclear. The ends were cut back, 3 bases at V and 0 bases at J, with 8 bases in the middle. The V gene's germline CDR1 is MNHEY and CDR2 SVGAGI. The CDR3 runs 15 residues.

This clonotype was found a few times. This chain links TRBV5-6 with TRBJ2-7; 8 positions match TRBD2. This CDR3 is built from 14 residues. Germline V CDR1 and CDR2: SGHDT, YYEEEE. With 3 bases clipped from V and 0 bases from J, the junction kept 2 bases outside the gene matches. The CDR3 reads CASSSGGGSYEQYF. In DNA form, the CDR3 reads TGTGCCAGCAGCTCCGGGGGGGGCTCCTACGAGCAGTACTTC.

This clonotype was observed at least ten times. The J gene is TRBJ1-1, the V gene TRBV4-1; D gene unclear. Germline CDR1 and CDR2: MGHRA and YSYEKL. The ends were cut back, 2 bases at V and 0 bases at J, with 10 bases in the middle. The CDR3 totals 15 residues. This chain's CDR3 is CASSQPQALNTEAFF. CDR3 DNA sequence: TGCGCCAGCAGCCAACCCCAGGCACTGAACACTGAAGCTTTCTTT.

J is TRBJ1-1 and V is TRBV18, with unresolved D. From germline, CDR1 is KGHSH and CDR2 LQKENI. The CDR3 runs 15 residues. V lost 5 bases to trimming and J lost 1 base, with 14 bases between them. The CDR3 bases are TGTGCCAGCTCAGCCTTCAGGACCGAGAACACTGAAGCTTTCTTT. It specifies CASSAFRTENTEAFF.

The genes are TRBV12-3 or TRBV12-4 and TRBJ1-2, with D maybe TRBD1 (5 bases). This CDR3 is built from 13 residues. Trimming shortened V by 2 bases and J by 6 bases, and 10 bases separated the two germline ends. The CDR3 loop reads CASSLMGLDGYTF. DNA for the CDR3: TGTGCCAGCAGTTTAATGGGGCTGGATGGCTACACCTTC.

This clonotype was seen a handful of times. This chain links TRBV6-5 with TRBJ2-7, with D possibly matching TRBD1 (6 bases). The germline V gene encodes CDR1 MNHEY and CDR2 SVGAGI. V was clipped by 0 bases and J by 1 base, with 16 bases between them. This CDR3 contains 17 residues. As DNA, the CDR3 is TGTGCCAGCAGTTACTCAAGGTCAGGGGTCGGATCCTACGAGCAGTACTTC. This encodes CASSYSRSGVGSYEQYF.

This clonotype has ten or more counts. The V call is TRBV29-1, the J call TRBJ2-7; 11 nucleotides line up with TRBD2. The CDR3 consists of 14 residues. Germline CDR1 SQVTM, CDR2 ANQGSEA. The V and J ends lost 5 bases and 2 bases, in that order; junction bases with no gene match: 5. The CDR3 loop reads CSVILAGGPYEQYF. For the CDR3, the DNA is TGCAGCGTTATTCTAGCGGGAGGCCCCTACGAGCAGTACTTC.

This clonotype has more than one count but fewer than ten. The V and J genes are TRBV7-9 and TRBJ2-1; 11 bases line up with TRBD2. Germline trimming cut 5 bases from V and 6 bases from J; bases unmatched to any gene: 9. The length of the CDR3 is 16 residues. CDR1 SEHNR and CDR2 FQNEAQ come from the germline V gene (reference sequence). In nucleotides, the CDR3 is TGTGCCAGCAGCCCATCCTTGACTAGCGGGGCCAATGAGCAGTTCTTC. It translates to CASSPSLTSGANEQFF. The full variable domain, rest sourced from reference TRBV7-9 and TRBJ2-1, is DTGVSQNPRHKITKRGQNVTFRCDPISEHNRLYWYRQTLGQGPEFLTYFQNEAQLEKSRLLSDRFSAERPKGSFSTLEIQRTEQGDSAMYLCASSPSLTSGANEQFFGPGTRLTVL.

This clonotype was detected a few times. The rearrangement uses TRBV11-2 and TRBJ2-7, with 13 positions matching TRBD2. The length of the CDR3 is 19 residues. Germline V lookup: CDR1 SGHAT, CDR2 FQNNGV. Germline trimming cut 3 bases from V and 0 bases from J; bases unmatched to any gene: 11. CDR3 amino acids: CASSFRGRTSGSYSYEQYF. CDR3 DNA: TGTGCCAGCAGCTTTAGGGGGCGGACTAGCGGGAGCTACTCCTACGAGCAGTACTTC.

This clonotype appeared many times. The V gene is TRBV7-9, the J gene TRBJ1-5; 11 bases map to TRBD1. V trimming: 1 base; J trimming: 6 bases; junction bases outside the gene matches: 2. This CDR3 contains 15 residues. Germline CDR1 and CDR2: SEHNR and FQNEAQ (reference sequence). The CDR3 is CASSLGTGGGQPQHF. CDR3 nucleotide sequence: TGTGCCAGCAGCTTAGGGACAGGGGGCGGTCAGCCCCAGCATTTT.

This clonotype was detected only a few times. The chain couples TRBV7-2 to TRBJ2-1; TRBD2 agrees at 10 bases. The ends lost 2 bases at V and 9 bases at J; junction bases unmatched: 7. Per germline, CDR1 SGHTA and CDR2 FQGNSA. The CDR3 has 15 amino acids. The DNA of the CDR3 is TGTGCCAGCAGCTTATTTGGGACTAGCGCTGGTGAGCAGTTCTTC. This codes for CASSLFGTSAGEQFF. Full variable domain (remainder filled in from reference TRBV7-2 and TRBJ2-1): GAGVSQSPSNKVTEKGKDVELRCDPISGHTALYWYRQSLGQGLEFLIYFQGNSAPDKSGLPSDRFSAERTGGSVSTLTIQRTQQEDSAVYLCASSLFGTSAGEQFFGPGTRLTVL.

The table lists this clonotype with many counts. The CDR3 DNA follows: TGCAGCGTTGAGTTTGCAGGCTTCTATGGCTACACCTTC. Translated: CSVEFAGFYGYTF. J is TRBJ1-2 and V is TRBV29-1; D is uncertain. The CDR3 has 13 residues. Per the germline V gene, CDR1 is SQVTM and CDR2 is ANQGSEA. V dropped 3 bases and J dropped 4 bases, with 12 bases sitting between them.